The TCR beta chain described here comes from a study of T cell responses to AZD1222 COVID-19 vaccine. Assay used: immunoSEQ multiplex PCR; TCRdb lists only in-frame clones, some missing. The sample shows approximately 90,000 clones, 90% to 95% of them seen only once. From germline, CDR1 is SNHLY and CDR2 FYNNEI. After removal of 8 bases from V and 1 base from J, the junction contained 5 bases not matched to a gene. The CDR3 extends over 13 amino acids. The source was peripheral blood, collected on day 0 of AZD1222 vaccination. The V and J genes are TRBV2 and TRBJ2-7; 7 bases match TRBD1. This receptor was identified in an adult in good health. Here the CDR3 reads CASQGDGSYEQYF. The CDR3 DNA sequence: TGTGCCAGCCAGGGGGACGGATCCTACGAGCAGTACTTC.